Below, 6 T cell receptor beta chains from the same sample are listed, as sequenced in a study of cytomegalovirus exposure and HLA in healthy donors. The PCR contained 60 Vbeta and 13 Jbeta primers. Some clones are missing from TCRdb's copy, which holds only in-frame ones; the method was immunoSEQ multiplex PCR. This table has about 140,000 clones, approximately 80% appearing once. Sequenced: PBMCs. The receptors stem from a man aged 25 to 45 in good health and CMV-seropositive.

The CDR3 region has the DNA TGTGCCAGCAGCGTAGTACTAGCGGGAGGGCTCAATGAGCAGTTCTTC. Residues: CASSVVLAGGLNEQFF. The V and J genes are TRBV9 and TRBJ2-1; 13 bases are shared with TRBD2. There are 16 residues in the CDR3. The germline CDR1 and CDR2 sequences are SGDLS and YYNGEE. V trimming: 0 bases; J trimming: 6 bases; junction bases outside the gene matches: 3.

This chain connects TRBV2 to TRBJ2-1; D perhaps matches TRBD1 (5 bases). Germline CDR1 reads SNHLY; CDR2 reads FYNNEI. V lost 0 bases and J lost 0, with 9 bases in between. This CDR3 region has 16 residues. The CDR3 coding sequence is TGTGCCAGCAGTGAAGCTAGGGGTAACTCCTACAATGAGCAGTTCTTC. Protein product: CASSEARGNSYNEQFF.

The chain employs TRBV11-2 and TRBJ2-2, with a tentative D call TRBD1 (6 bases). Germline values: CDR1 SGHAT, CDR2 FQNNGV. The CDR3 consists of 17 residues. V lost 0 bases to trimming and J lost 4 bases, with 15 bases between them. As DNA, the CDR3 is TGTGCCAGCAGCTTAGACAGGGGAAATACCTTCACCGGGGAGCTGTTTTTT. It translates to CASSLDRGNTFTGELFF.

This clone was seen a single time. The gene calls are TRBV7-9 and TRBJ1-2; tentatively, D is TRBD1 (6 bases). Germline V gene sequence: CDR1 SEHNR, CDR2 FQNEAQ (reference sequence). V was cut by 5 bases and J by 4 bases, with 17 bases left in between. The CDR3 is 15 residues long. DNA of the CDR3: TGTGCCAGCAGCCCCCCACCCGGACAGACCTATGGCTACACCTTC. This gives the protein CASSPPPGQTYGYTF.

The gene calls are TRBV5-1 and TRBJ2-1; 7 nucleotides match TRBD2. CDR1 and CDR2 (germline): SGHRS, YFSETQ. CDR3 length: 15 amino acids. The V and J ends lost 3 bases and 2 bases, in that order; junction bases with no gene match: 5. The CDR3 region is CASSSGGSPYNEQFF. The CDR3 DNA follows: TGCGCCAGCAGCTCCGGGGGGTCCCCCTACAATGAGCAGTTCTTC. The whole variable domain, remainder taken from reference TRBV5-1 and TRBJ2-1, is KAGVTQTPRYLIKTRGQQVTLSCSPISGHRSVSWYQQTPGQGLQFLFEYFSETQRNKGNFPGRFSGRQFSNSRSEMNVSTLELGDSALYLCASSSGGSPYNEQFFGPGTRLTVL.

The chain joins TRBV5-4 to TRBJ2-7; 10 bases map to TRBD1. The germline V gene encodes CDR1 SGHNT and CDR2 YYREEE (reference sequence). V gave up 0 bases and J gave up 4 bases; unmatched junction bases: 1. The CDR3 has 14 residues. CDR3 protein: CASSLGQGAYEQYF. CDR3 DNA: TGTGCCAGCAGCTTGGGACAGGGGGCTTACGAGCAGTACTTC.